This is a list of T cell receptor beta chains from one sample in a study of blood T cell repertoires in COVID-19. TCRdb's table, derived via immunoSEQ multiplex PCR, lists solely in-frame clones and lacks some. The repertoire consists of hundreds of thousands of clones, with around 89% occurring once and the leading ten covering roughly 1.5%. Sequenced material: PBMCs or T cells enriched from blood (not recorded which). These receptors originate from a woman aged 18-35 years with acute COVID-19. The CDR3 runs from the conserved cysteine through the conserved F or W. Each record gives: CDR3 length, J gene, V gene, D gene, clone size, CDR3 protein, CDR3 DNA. The D gene is left open where the match is weak. The listing skips clone size in some rows; elsewhere it reads once, few, many or a size class.

13,TRBJ1-2,TRBV27,TRBD1,NA,CASSHGTDYGYTF,TGTGCCAGCAGTCACGGGACAGACTATGGCTACACCTTC
20,TRBJ2-3,TRBV19,TRBD2,NA,CASSTRLAGLSGASTDTQYF,TGTGCCAGTAGTACCCGATTAGCGGGACTATCCGGGGCGAGCACAGATACGCAGTATTTT
14,TRBJ1-4,TRBV7-9,NA,NA,CASSLDTTNEKLFF,TGTGCCAGCAGCTTAGACACAACTAATGAAAAACTGTTTTTT
14,TRBJ1-1,TRBV30,NA,NA,CAWTRPGEGTEAFF,TGTGCCTGGACCCGACCGGGGGAGGGGACTGAAGCTTTCTTT
12,TRBJ2-7,TRBV27,NA,NA,CASSGQGWKQYF,TGTGCCAGCAGTGGGCAGGGGTGGAAGCAGTACTTC
18,TRBJ2-1,TRBV19,NA,NA,CASSNGGASWISYNEQFF,TGTGCCAGTAGTAATGGGGGGGCTAGCTGGATCTCCTACAATGAGCAGTTCTTC
19,TRBJ2-3,TRBV19,TRBD2,NA,CASSRASGRGSTRTDTQYF,TGTGCCAGTAGTCGGGCTAGCGGGAGGGGATCAACGCGCACAGATACGCAGTATTTT
18,TRBJ1-2,TRBV3-1/TRBV3-2,TRBD1,NA,CASSQSYGSETGSWGYTF,TGTGCCAGCAGCCAATCATATGGGTCCGAGACAGGGAGTTGGGGCTACACCTTC
13,TRBJ2-5,TRBV19,TRBD1,NA,CASSSQGAETQYF,TGTGCCAGTAGTTCCCAGGGGGCAGAGACCCAGTACTTC
16,TRBJ1-1,TRBV18,TRBD1,NA,CASSPRQGGLNTEAFF,TGTGCCAGCTCACCTCGACAGGGGGGGTTGAACACTGAAGCTTTCTTT
17,TRBJ2-1,TRBV27,TRBD2,NA,CASSFSLAASLGNEQFF,TGTGCCAGCAGTTTCTCACTAGCGGCCTCTTTGGGGAATGAGCAGTTCTTC
12,TRBJ1-2,TRBV3-1/TRBV3-2,TRBD1,NA,CASSLGQSGYTF,TGTGCCAGCAGCTTGGGACAGAGCGGCTACACCTTC
13,TRBJ2-1,TRBV25-1,NA,once,CASSEYRGNEQFF,TGTGCCAGCAGTGAATACAGGGGCAATGAGCAGTTCTTC
15,TRBJ2-1,TRBV19,TRBD2,NA,CASSIPRTSVNEQFF,TGTGCCAGTAGTATACCCCGGACTAGCGTAAATGAGCAGTTCTTC
14,TRBJ2-7,TRBV5-1,NA,NA,CASSQSGTTYEQYF,TGCGCCAGCAGCCAATCCGGGACAACCTACGAGCAGTACTTC
14,TRBJ1-2,TRBV7-9,NA,few,CASSPFLDLYGYTF,TGTGCCAGCAGCCCCTTTTTGGACTTATATGGCTACACCTTC
17,TRBJ1-2,TRBV10-3,TRBD1,NA,CAISPGQGAIMTYGYTF,TGTGCCATCAGCCCGGGACAGGGGGCGATCATGACCTATGGCTACACCTTC
16,TRBJ2-2,TRBV5-4,TRBD2,NA,CASSLSLAGGTGELFF,TGTGCCAGCAGCTTGTCTCTAGCGGGAGGCACCGGGGAGCTGTTTTTT
15,TRBJ2-1,TRBV6-2/TRBV6-3,TRBD1,few,CASSYLGQAQHEQFF,TGTGCCAGCAGTTACCTCGGACAGGCACAGCATGAGCAGTTCTTC
17,TRBJ2-7,TRBV11-2,TRBD2,once,CASSKLAGGHTPSARYF,TGTGCCAGCAGCAAACTAGCGGGAGGACACACCCCTTCGGCTCGGTACTTC
15,TRBJ2-2,TRBV9,NA,NA,CASSDGQGYTGELFF,TGTGCCAGCAGCGATGGCCAGGGTTACACCGGGGAGCTGTTTTTT
17,TRBJ2-5,TRBV11-2,TRBD2,NA,CASSLDRFRAGEETQYF,TGTGCCAGCAGCTTAGATCGGTTTAGGGCGGGAGAAGAGACCCAGTACTTC
15,TRBJ1-2,TRBV18,TRBD1,NA,CASSPRDRLGYGYTF,TGTGCCAGCTCACCCCGGGACAGGCTGGGGTATGGCTACACCTTC
12,TRBJ2-1,TRBV2,NA,NA,CASREIAVVQFF,TGTGCCAGCAGGGAGATAGCGGTAGTGCAGTTCTTC
14,TRBJ2-7,TRBV29-1,TRBD1,NA,CSVEGQGGSYEQYF,TGCAGCGTTGAGGGACAGGGGGGCTCCTACGAGCAGTACTTC
15,TRBJ2-5,TRBV19,TRBD1,NA,CASSTGTGVSETQYF,TGTGCCAGTAGTACTGGGACAGGAGTATCAGAGACCCAGTACTTC
14,TRBJ2-1,TRBV15,TRBD2,NA,CATSRRGAGNEQFF,TGTGCCACCAGCAGGAGGGGAGCGGGAAATGAGCAGTTCTTC
17,TRBJ2-7,TRBV7-9,NA,NA,CASSLGGLGARSYEQYF,TGTGCCAGCAGCTTAGGGGGGTTGGGGGCGAGGTCCTACGAGCAGTACTTC
17,TRBJ2-1,TRBV5-1,TRBD2,once,CASSPGLAGTSYNEQFF,TGCGCCAGCAGCCCAGGACTAGCGGGTACCTCCTACAATGAGCAGTTCTTC
14,TRBJ2-1,TRBV18,TRBD1,NA,CASSPAGTGYEQFF,TGTGCCAGCTCACCAGCAGGGACAGGGTATGAGCAGTTCTTC
16,TRBJ2-7,TRBV11-2,TRBD2,NA,CASSLGIRLASDEQYF,TGTGCCAGCAGCTTAGGAATAAGACTAGCTAGCGACGAGCAGTACTTC
17,TRBJ2-7,TRBV4-1,TRBD2,NA,CASSQGGDVLDSYEQYF,TGCGCCAGCAGCCAGGGAGGGGACGTCTTAGACTCCTACGAGCAGTACTTC
13,TRBJ2-3,TRBV6-4,NA,NA,CASREGLLGVQYF,TGTGCCAGCAGGGAGGGACTCCTCGGAGTGCAGTATTTT
11,TRBJ1-3,TRBV12-1,NA,NA,CASSSSNTIYF,TGTGCCAGCAGCTCTTCCAACACCATATATTTT
15,TRBJ1-5,TRBV10-3,NA,NA,CAISPAGSSHQPQHF,TGTGCCATCAGCCCCGCCGGGTCGAGTCATCAGCCCCAGCATTTT
13,TRBJ1-2,TRBV30,NA,NA,CAWCRLTFYGYTF,TGTGCCTGGTGCAGGCTAACCTTCTATGGCTACACCTTC
14,TRBJ1-1,TRBV18,NA,NA,CASSPSSVNTEAFF,TGTGCCAGCTCACCCTCGTCTGTGAACACTGAAGCTTTCTTT
15,TRBJ1-1,TRBV21-1,NA,NA,CASPTREGKNTEAFF,TGTGCCAGCCCGACGAGGGAAGGGAAGAACACTGAAGCTTTCTTT
15,TRBJ2-1,TRBV6-5,TRBD2,NA,CASSKLAGEGDEQFF,TGTGCCAGCAGTAAGCTTGCGGGAGAAGGTGATGAGCAGTTCTTC
15,TRBJ1-1,TRBV28,NA,NA,CASSLPITGFTEAFF,TGTGCCAGCAGTTTACCGATTACAGGGTTCACTGAAGCTTTCTTT
12,TRBJ2-7,TRBV28,NA,NA,CASSLHGYEQYF,TGTGCCAGCAGTTTACACGGGTACGAGCAGTACTTC
15,TRBJ2-1,TRBV3-1/TRBV3-2,NA,NA,CASSPTWDTYNEQFF,TGTGCCAGCAGCCCCACTTGGGACACATACAATGAGCAGTTCTTC
16,TRBJ2-2,TRBV9,NA,NA,CASSVELRRSPGELFF,TGTGCCAGCAGCGTAGAGCTCCGAAGATCCCCCGGGGAGCTGTTTTTT
17,TRBJ2-5,TRBV9,TRBD2,NA,CASSVAASGSYQETQYF,TGTGCCAGCAGCGTAGCGGCTAGCGGGAGTTACCAAGAGACCCAGTACTTC
13,TRBJ1-1,TRBV16,NA,NA,CASSRGGNTEAFF,TGTGCCAGCAGCCGGGGAGGGAACACTGAAGCTTTCTTT
15,TRBJ1-5,TRBV6-5,TRBD1,NA,CASSYGQGMVQPQHF,TGTGCCAGCAGCTATGGACAGGGAATGGTTCAGCCCCAGCATTTT
16,TRBJ2-3,TRBV11-3,NA,NA,CASSSQGTVSTDTQYF,TGTGCCAGCAGCTCCCAGGGCACAGTTAGCACAGATACGCAGTATTTT
14,TRBJ2-7,TRBV7-8,TRBD2,NA,CASSFGLAGNEQYF,TGTGCCAGCAGCTTCGGGCTAGCGGGAAACGAGCAGTACTTC
18,TRBJ2-3,TRBV5-1,TRBD2,NA,CASSRTSGRAGNTDTQYF,TGCGCCAGCAGCAGGACTAGCGGGAGGGCCGGCAACACAGATACGCAGTATTTT
14,TRBJ2-2,TRBV5-4,TRBD1,NA,CASSGQGATGELFF,TGTGCCAGCAGTGGACAGGGGGCGACCGGGGAGCTGTTTTTT
17,TRBJ2-2,TRBV11-2,TRBD2,NA,CASRPSPTGLVSGELFF,TGTGCCAGCAGACCTAGTCCGACGGGACTAGTTTCCGGGGAGCTGTTTTTT
17,TRBJ1-5,TRBV7-6,NA,NA,CASSPTTDYSHNQPQHF,TGTGCCAGCAGCCCAACGACAGATTATAGCCACAATCAGCCCCAGCATTTT
16,TRBJ2-1,TRBV19,NA,NA,CASSIGGVAAYNEQFF,TGTGCCAGTAGTATAGGAGGCGTAGCGGCATACAATGAGCAGTTCTTC
17,TRBJ2-6,TRBV7-9,TRBD1,NA,CASSLGTGNSGANVLTF,TGTGCCAGCAGCTTAGGGACAGGGAACTCTGGGGCCAACGTCCTGACTTTC
14,TRBJ2-1,TRBV28,TRBD2,NA,CASSLTSGGNEQFF,TGTGCCAGCAGTTTAACTAGCGGGGGGAATGAGCAGTTCTTC
15,TRBJ2-1,TRBV5-1,TRBD2,NA,CASSLLAGTNNEQFF,TGCGCCAGCAGCTTGCTAGCGGGAACCAACAATGAGCAGTTCTTC
15,TRBJ1-5,TRBV4-2,TRBD1,NA,CASNLQGASNQPQHF,TGTGCCAGCAACCTACAGGGGGCAAGCAATCAGCCCCAGCATTTT
16,TRBJ2-7,TRBV6-2/TRBV6-3,TRBD1,NA,CASSIWTGGSSYEQYF,TGTGCCAGCAGTATCTGGACAGGGGGCTCCTCCTACGAGCAGTACTTC
15,TRBJ1-6,TRBV7-9,NA,NA,CASSLAGADNSPLHF,TGTGCCAGCAGCTTAGCGGGGGCTGATAATTCACCCCTCCACTTT
17,TRBJ2-7,TRBV3-1/TRBV3-2,NA,NA,CASSRGIRDSRHYEQYF,TGTGCCAGCAGCCGCGGGATCCGGGACAGCCGACACTACGAGCAGTACTTC